The 5 T cell receptor beta chains in this list originate from one sample, sequenced in a study of glioma-infiltrating T cells. The iRepertoire nested amplicon-rescue multiplex PCR amplified TCR alpha and beta CDR3s from RNA. TCRdb reprocessed the multiplex PCR reads with MiXCR, giving one entry per CDR3 protein. The sample has approximately 190,000 distinct CDR3 sequences, approximately 30% seen once. The sample taken for sequencing was glioma tissue, nonneoplastic brain tissue, or PBMCs (not recorded which). Receptor source: a human donor with low-grade glioma or glioblastoma, undergoing nonglioma brain surgery, or in good health (not recorded which).

On this clonotype: A much larger clone is a single base away; this may be a read error. CDR3 protein: CASSSGLAGEWGYNEQFF. Written as DNA, the CDR3 is TGTGCCAGCAGTTCGGGACTAGCGGGAGAGTGGGGCTACAATGAGCAGTTCTTC. The chain employs TRBV7-6 and TRBJ2-1; 14 bases map to TRBD2. Germline-derived CDR1 and CDR2 are SGHVS and FNYEAQ. CDR3 length equals 18 residues. The trim removed 6 bases at V and 3 bases at J, leaving 10 bases unmatched.

This clonotype was seen at least ten times. The rearrangement joins TRBV10-3 to TRBJ2-7, with unresolved D. The CDR3 consists of 11 residues. V lost 10 bases, J lost 4 bases, and 11 bases lay in between. CDR1 and CDR2 from the germline V gene are ENHRY and SYGVKD. CDR3 in amino acids: CATTWGYEQYF. As DNA, the CDR3 is TGTGCCACCACTTGGGGTTACGAGCAGTACTTC.

This clonotype has only a few counts. This sequence joins TRBV7-9 and TRBJ1-1, with D perhaps TRBD1 (5 bases). Germline V lookup: CDR1 SEHNR, CDR2 FQNEAQ (reference sequence). This CDR3 has 16 residues. The V gene lost 4 bases and the J gene lost 6 bases, with 21 bases spanning the gap. The DNA of the CDR3 is TGTGCCAGCAGCTCTCGAACGGGACGTGTGGGGGCTGAAGCTTTCTTT. It codes for CASSSRTGRVGAEAFF. The full variable domain, completed using reference TRBV7-9 and TRBJ1-1, is DTGVSQNPRHKITKRGQNVTFRCDPISEHNRLYWYRQTLGQGPEFLTYFQNEAQLEKSRLLSDRFSAERPKGSFSTLEIQRTEQGDSAMYLCASSSRTGRVGAEAFFGQGTRLTVV.

This clonotype was found many times. The chain couples TRBV12-3 or TRBV12-4 to TRBJ1-5, with D possibly matching TRBD1 (6 bases). This CDR3 has 13 residues. V dropped 5 bases and J dropped 5 bases, with 10 bases sitting between them. CDR3 in DNA: TGTGCCAGCAGTGGACAGTGGGATCAGCCCCAGCATTTT. Encoded protein: CASSGQWDQPQHF.

This clonotype was counted ten times or more. The V gene is TRBV4-1, the J gene TRBJ2-1; 8 bases align to TRBD1. CDR3 length equals 16 residues. Germline-derived CDR1 and CDR2 are MGHRA and YSYEKL. V lost 4 bases and J lost 7; bases outside the gene matches: 12. For the CDR3, the DNA is TGCGCCAGCAGCCCCTTAGGGGGGACAGGCAAAAATGAGCAGTTCTTC. It is translated as CASSPLGGTGKNEQFF.